Shown below are 10 T cell receptor beta chains from a single sample sequenced in a study of beta chain features in type 1 diabetes. These receptors have no known antigen. General study results and limits: Shortening of TCRB CDR3s, moderate but significant, appeared in all four CD4+ subsets of Type 1 diabetes patients.

The sequenced template was cDNA made from the entire isolated RNA. Profiled with immunoSEQ multiplex PCR; TCRdb holds only in-frame clones, not every one. The table shows 630,000 or so clones, with roughly an eighth occurring only once. Sequencing used naive CD4+ T cells from blood. These receptors were collected from a man aged 18-30 years with type 1 diabetes.

This clone showed up just a few times. This chain connects TRBV30 to TRBJ2-4, with a weak D call TRBD2 (5 bases). The CDR3 runs 16 residues. V lost 1 base and J 2 bases, leaving 15 bases between the germline ends. Germline CDR1 is GTSNPN and CDR2 is SVGIG (reference sequence). The CDR3 loop is CAWSGFPRGTKNIQYF. CDR3 nucleotide sequence: TGTGCCTGGAGTGGTTTCCCCCGGGGAACCAAAAACATTCAGTACTTC. Full variable domain (outside the CDR3, taken from reference TRBV30 and TRBJ2-4): SQTIHQWPATLVQPVGSPLSLECTVEGTSNPNLYWYRQAAGRGLQLLFYSVGIGQISSEVPQNLSASRPQDRQFILSSKKLLLSDSGFYLCAWSGFPRGTKNIQYFGAGTRLSVL.

With regard to this clone: One end of the junction does not line up with germline, which may come from a read error. Other DNA sequences of this sample code for an identical CDR3. In DNA, the CDR3 is TGCAGCGTTGGAAGGGCGGATGAACAGTTCTTC. Translating it yields CSVGRADEQFF. The chain recombines TRBV29-1 with TRBJ2-1; no firm D call. This CDR3 is 11 amino acids long. Germline V gene lookup returns CDR1 SQVTM and CDR2 ANQGSEA.

The CDR3: CASSYSPPGPQYF. DNA for the CDR3: TGTGCCAGCAGTTACTCCCCGCCCGGGCCCCAGTACTTC. This rearrangement joins TRBV6-6 to TRBJ2-5; no definite D call. Trimming removed 0 bases at V and 9 bases at J, with 11 bases between. CDR1 MNHNY and CDR2 SVGAGI come from the germline V gene (reference sequence). This CDR3 spans 13 amino acids.

The V call is TRBV30, the J call TRBJ1-4; no definite D call. This CDR3 contains 16 residues. Trimming left V 4 bases short and J 0 bases short, with 15 bases between. Germline V CDR1 and CDR2: GTSNPN, SVGIG (reference sequence). The CDR3 DNA reads TGTGCCTGGACGTCCGCGGAGGCGGCAACTAATGAAAAACTGTTTTTT. It codes for CAWTSAEAATNEKLFF.

The chain couples TRBV28 to TRBJ2-3, with D perhaps matching TRBD2 (5 bases). With 6 bases removed from V and 4 bases from J, the gap between germline ends came to 11 bases. Germline CDR1 reads MDHEN; CDR2 reads SYDVKM. The length of the CDR3 is 13 residues. CDR3 loop: CASSPGWADTQYF. CDR3 in DNA: TGTGCCAGCAGCCCGGGGTGGGCAGATACGCAGTATTTT. The whole variable domain, filled in from reference TRBV28 and TRBJ2-3, reads DVKVTQSSRYLVKRTGEKVFLECVQDMDHENMFWYRQDPGLGLRLIYFSYDVKMKEKGDIPEGYSVSREKKERFSLILESASTNQTSMYLCASSPGWADTQYFGPGTRLTVL.

The rearrangement links TRBV29-1 to TRBJ2-1; 9 bases fit TRBD2. Germline V gene sequence: CDR1 SQVTM, CDR2 ANQGSEA. V dropped 7 bases and J dropped 9; count of bases not matched to a gene: 13. There are 14 residues in the CDR3. This CDR3 is CSGRGGSAGSEQFF. The CDR3 nucleotides read TGCAGCGGGCGGGGGGGATCCGCTGGGAGTGAGCAGTTCTTC.

This chain joins TRBV5-1 and TRBJ2-7; TRBD1 might be the D (6 bases). V shed 6 bases and J shed 3 bases, with 13 bases lying between them. The CDR3 is made up of 13 amino acids. Germline V gene data show CDR1 as SGHRS and CDR2 as YFSETQ. Here the CDR3 reads CASKPGHIYEQYF. DNA of the CDR3: TGCGCCAGCAAACCGGGACATATCTACGAGCAGTACTTC.

This clone was found a few times. V is TRBV5-8 and J is TRBJ2-7; D unresolved. The CDR3 is 14 amino acids. Germline CDR1 reads SGHTS; CDR2 reads YDEGEE. V lost 1 base to trimming and J lost 0 bases, with 8 bases between them. In DNA, the CDR3 is TGTGCCAGCAGCTTGCCCAGGAGCTCCTACGAGCAGTACTTC. Its protein product is CASSLPRSSYEQYF.

The rearrangement joins TRBV6-1 to TRBJ2-1, with D uncertain. The CDR3 spans 14 residues. V lost 6 bases to trimming and J lost 1 base, with 10 bases between them. Germline values: CDR1 MNHNS, CDR2 SASEGT. Here the CDR3 reads CASSRGYSYNEQFF. CDR3 bases: TGTGCCAGCAGCCGAGGCTATTCCTACAATGAGCAGTTCTTC.

This clone has only a few counts. This chain connects TRBV19 to TRBJ2-6; D is possibly TRBD1 (5 bases). This CDR3 is 15 amino acids long. CDR1 and CDR2 (germline): LNHDA, SQIVND (reference sequence). V shed 9 bases and J shed 0 bases, with 12 bases lying between them. The CDR3 loop is CASQTVNSGANVLTF. CDR3 bases: TGTGCCAGCCAGACAGTGAACTCTGGGGCCAACGTCCTGACTTTC.